The clone carrying this T cell receptor beta chain was counted at least ten times. CDR1 is DFQATT and CDR2 is SNEGSKA in the germline V gene (reference sequence). The V end was cut by 0 bases, the J end by 7 bases, with 22 bases between. This CDR3 has 17 residues. From roughly 400 ng of RNA, a library with molecular barcoded alpha/delta and beta/gamma adaptors was made. MiXCR, applied by TCRdb to the reads, yields one record per CDR3 protein. The sample includes around 130,000 distinct CDR3 sequences, about an eighth of them seen just once. This sample is drawn from a study of read filtering for tumor transcriptome and immune sequencing.

The chain has TRBV20-1 and TRBJ2-1, with D possibly being TRBD1 (5 bases). This receptor was obtained from a donor at least 40 years old with multiple myeloma. What was sequenced was a population of CD138-negative cells sorted from bone marrow. CDR3 in amino acids: CSARDPLDGWGPNEQFF. Written as DNA, the CDR3 is TGCAGTGCTAGAGACCCCCTAGACGGGTGGGGCCCTAATGAGCAGTTCTTC.